One sample yielded the 24 T cell receptor beta chains listed below, sequenced in a study of Graves' ophthalmopathy and Graves' hyperthyroidism (dated by TCRdb to 2017 to 2018). The sequencer was an Illumina HiSeq 2000. For repertoire sequencing, the TCR beta CDR3 regions were amplified from RNA transcripts. The first round of RT-PCR was done with HTBI primers and the Qiagen OneStep RT-PCR kit, and was followed by a second round of multiplex PCR, then size selection and purification. Using fastp trimming at Q25 and MiXCR clonotype assembly, TCRdb reanalyzed the public sequencing data and kept in-frame beta chains. Each CDR3 protein gets just one entry, which takes the most common genes and DNA from the rows behind it. Across this sample there are a few hundred thousand distinct CDR3 sequences, with roughly a sixth seen only once. Roughly 2.4% of the sample comes from the top ten. Sequences were obtained from peripheral blood. The receptors come from an adult woman with stable Graves' hyperthyroidism.

The chain is built from TRBV6-2 or TRBV6-3 and TRBJ2-7; D gene uncertain. The length of the CDR3 is 13 residues. Trimming cost V 5 bases and J 5 bases, with 13 bases left between them. Germline CDR1 MNHEY, CDR2 SVGEGT. The CDR3 bases are TGTGCCAGCAGTCGTCAGGTCCTCCACGAGCAGTACTTC. It yields the protein CASSRQVLHEQYF.

This clonotype was seen ten or more times. The rearrangement uses TRBV9 and TRBJ2-5; D is possibly TRBD1 (6 bases). The CDR3 is 14 residues long. Germline loops: CDR1 SGDLS, CDR2 YYNGEE. V was pared by 3 bases and J by 1 base, with 10 bases between. The CDR3 sequence is CASSAGQIQETQYF. The DNA of the CDR3 is TGTGCCAGCAGCGCCGGACAGATCCAAGAGACCCAGTACTTC.

This clonotype was detected ten times or more. The genes are TRBV30 and TRBJ1-3; D is undetermined. The germline gives CDR1 GTSNPN, CDR2 SVGIG (reference sequence). This CDR3 is built from 15 residues. V dropped 3 bases and J dropped 0 bases, with 12 bases sitting between them. The CDR3 reads CAWRIQPASGNTIYF. CDR3 nucleotides: TGTGCCTGGAGAATCCAGCCAGCCTCTGGAAACACCATATATTTT.

This clonotype was counted ten times or more. The chain recombines TRBV12-3 or TRBV12-4 with TRBJ1-6; TRBD1 might be the D (5 bases). The CDR3 length is 16 residues. V lost 7 bases to trimming and J lost 0 bases, with 13 bases between them. The CDR3 coding sequence is TGTGCCAGCACCTTCGGGACGGCCTCCTATAATTCACCCCTCCACTTT. This translates into CASTFGTASYNSPLHF.

This clonotype was observed many times. This chain uses TRBV25-1 with TRBJ1-6; D is possibly TRBD1 (5 bases). The V end lost 8 bases, the J end lost 9 bases, and 14 bases lay between the germline ends. The CDR3 covers 13 residues. Germline V gene sequence: CDR1 MGHDK, CDR2 SYGVNS. The CDR3 region is CASGGLLGSPLHF. CDR3 nucleotide sequence: TGTGCCAGCGGGGGACTCTTGGGTTCACCCCTCCACTTT.

This chain uses TRBV27 with TRBJ2-2, with D hard to call. In germline, CDR1 is MNHEY, CDR2 SMNVEV (reference sequence). CDR3 length: 14 amino acids. V shed 4 bases and J shed 4 bases, with 10 bases lying between them. CDR3 nucleotide sequence: TGTGCCAGCAGTTCATACAGAACCACCGGGGAGCTGTTTTTT. This encodes CASSSYRTTGELFF.

This clonotype showed up many times. The V and J genes are TRBV10-3 and TRBJ2-2, with TRBD2 matching over 7 bases. Germline V gene sequence: CDR1 ENHRY, CDR2 SYGVKD. Germline trimming cut 7 bases from V and 0 bases from J; bases unmatched to any gene: 5. This CDR3 region has 15 residues. The CDR3 sequence is CAITAGTTNTGELFF. CDR3 nucleotides: TGTGCCATCACCGCCGGGACTACGAACACCGGGGAGCTGTTTTTT.

This clonotype was seen a handful of times. The chain employs TRBV3-1 and TRBJ1-2; no clear D gene. The CDR3 contains 17 residues. Trimming took off 0 bases at V and 2 bases at J, with 16 bases between the two ends. Germline assignment: CDR1 LGHDT and CDR2 YNNKEL (reference sequence). The CDR3 here is CASSQDFLETTNYGYTF. CDR3 in DNA: TGTGCCAGCAGCCAAGATTTTTTAGAGACAACCAACTATGGCTACACCTTC. The full variable domain, with the rest looked up from reference TRBV3-1 and TRBJ1-2, is DTAVSQTPKYLVTQMGNDKSIKCEQNLGHDTMYWYKQDSKKFLKIMFSYNNKELIINETVPNRFSPKSPDKAHLNLHINSLELGDSAVYFCASSQDFLETTNYGYTFGSGTRLTVV.

This clonotype was counted only a few times. V is TRBV4-1 and J is TRBJ2-6; a possible D gene is TRBD2 (6 bases). Trimming stripped 1 base from V and 2 bases from J, with 9 bases between. Germline-derived CDR1 and CDR2 are MGHRA and YSYEKL. There are 16 residues in the CDR3. The CDR3 bases are TGCGCCAGCAGCCAAGGGGAGGCAGCTGGGGCCAACGTCCTGACTTTC. Its protein product is CASSQGEAAGANVLTF.

This clonotype was observed at least ten times. The J gene is TRBJ1-5, the V gene TRBV7-2, with TRBD1 as a possible D gene (5 bases). Germline assignment: CDR1 SGHTA and CDR2 FQGNSA. The CDR3 spans 16 residues. Trimming removed 1 base from V and 6 bases from J, with 16 bases in between. The CDR3 DNA reads TGTGCCAGCAGCTTAGATGGCAGGGTAAAAGGTCAGCCCCAGCATTTT. Protein: CASSLDGRVKGQPQHF.

The chain is built from TRBV11-1 and TRBJ1-2; possible D gene TRBD1, 6 bases. The CDR3 contains 16 residues. Per the germline V gene, CDR1 is SGHAT and CDR2 is FQDESV (reference sequence). Trimming shortened V by 7 bases and J by 4 bases, and 22 bases separated the two germline ends. The DNA for the CDR3 is TGTGCCAGCATCTCCCCATCAACGGGACAAGGCTATGGCTACACCTTC. This sequence encodes CASISPSTGQGYGYTF.

Regarding this clonotype: A read error may account for a junction end that differs from germline. The CDR3 loop reads CASSEGAIGGYTF. The CDR3 DNA follows: TGTGCCAGCAGCGAAGGGGCGATTGGTGGCTACACCTTC. The chain joins TRBV6-1 to TRBJ1-2; maybe TRBD1 (5 bases). CDR1 and CDR2 from the germline V gene are MNHNS and SASEGT. CDR3 length: 13 amino acids.

This clonotype was picked up many times. The chain couples TRBV9 to TRBJ1-1, with 7 bases that match TRBD1. The germline gives CDR1 SGDLS, CDR2 YYNGEE. This CDR3 is 14 amino acids long. V lost 2 bases and J lost 5; bases outside the gene matches: 6. CDR3 amino acids: CASSVAARGTEAFF. The CDR3 DNA reads as TGTGCCAGCAGCGTGGCCGCCAGGGGGACTGAAGCTTTCTTT.

This clonotype was detected ten times or more. One base away lies a much larger clone, so this may be a sequencing read error. The chain uses TRBV6-2 or TRBV6-3 and TRBJ2-5; D tentatively fits TRBD1 or TRBD2 (5 bases each). Germline loops: CDR1 MNHEY, CDR2 SVGEGT. The CDR3 sequence is 13 residues long. V lost 2 bases, J lost 9 bases, and 13 bases lay in between. The CDR3 spells CASSYDRSEAQYF. The DNA for the CDR3 is TGTGCCAGCAGTTACGACAGATCGGAGGCCCAGTACTTC.

In this sample, this clonotype turned up many times. J is TRBJ2-2 and V is TRBV5-1, with 8 positions matching TRBD1. Per germline, CDR1 SGHRS and CDR2 YFSETQ. This CDR3 contains 15 residues. Trimming at V came to 2 bases and at J to 4 bases, leaving 4 bases not matched to a gene. The CDR3 loop is CASSLQGVPTGELFF. CDR3 DNA: TGCGCCAGCAGCTTACAGGGGGTCCCCACCGGGGAGCTGTTTTTT. Full variable domain (remainder filled in from reference TRBV5-1 and TRBJ2-2): KAGVTQTPRYLIKTRGQQVTLSCSPISGHRSVSWYQQTPGQGLQFLFEYFSETQRNKGNFPGRFSGRQFSNSRSEMNVSTLELGDSALYLCASSLQGVPTGELFFGEGSRLTVL.

A word on this clonotype: A read error is possible here, since a much larger clone lies one base away. This rearrangement joins TRBV12-3 or TRBV12-4 to TRBJ2-7; TRBD2 agrees at 10 bases. V trimming: 10 bases; J trimming: 4 bases; junction bases outside the gene matches: 10. The CDR3 is 14 residues long. CDR3 loop: CAIRGTSESYEQYF. CDR3 nucleotides: TGTGCCATCAGAGGGACTAGCGAGAGTTACGAGCAGTACTTC.

In regard to this clonotype: One junction end disagrees with the germline gene, perhaps due to a read error. This chain connects TRBV11-2 to TRBJ2-2; D remains ambiguous. The V gene's germline CDR1 is SGHAT and CDR2 FQNNGV. This CDR3 has 11 amino acids. The CDR3 sequence: CASSLMAVRNF. CDR3 DNA sequence: TGTGCCAGCAGCTTAATGGCGGTCCGGAATTTT.

This clonotype was counted a few times. The chain carries TRBV5-1 and TRBJ2-2, with D possibly matching TRBD1 (6 bases). The CDR3 is 15 amino acids. Per germline, CDR1 SGHRS and CDR2 YFSETQ. The V end lost 0 bases, the J end lost 7 bases, and 13 bases lay between the germline ends. CDR3: CASSLDGQLVGELFF. In nucleotides, the CDR3 is TGCGCCAGCAGCTTGGACGGACAGCTCGTCGGGGAGCTGTTTTTT.

This clonotype was counted at least ten times. The J gene is TRBJ1-1, the V gene TRBV12-3 or TRBV12-4; weak D call: TRBD1 (6 bases). The CDR3 runs to 18 residues. Trimming left V 3 bases short and J 1 base short, with 21 bases between. The CDR3 nucleotides read TGTGCCAGCAGTTTTACCCTAGACTGGACAGAAAAGAACACTGAAGCTTTCTTT. As protein: CASSFTLDWTEKNTEAFF.

This clonotype has at least ten counts. The V gene is TRBV4-3, the J gene TRBJ2-7, with D maybe TRBD2 (6 bases). The germline gives CDR1 LGHNA, CDR2 YSLEER. V lost 1 base to trimming and J lost 0 bases, with 10 bases between them. This CDR3 contains 15 residues. The DNA for the CDR3 is TGCGCCAGCAGCCAAGGGAGGGATCCCTCCTACGAGCAGTACTTC. Its protein is CASSQGRDPSYEQYF.

This clonotype appeared many times. The chain links TRBV19 to TRBJ1-1; maybe TRBD1 (5 bases). CDR3 length: 17 amino acids. V lost 1 base to trimming and J lost 6 bases, with 21 bases between them. Germline V gene lookup returns CDR1 LNHDA and CDR2 SQIVND (reference sequence). In DNA form, the CDR3 reads TGTGCCAGTAGTATAGGATGGACAACACGAAAAGGTCCTGAAGCTTTCTTT. Translated, it gives CASSIGWTTRKGPEAFF.

The CDR3 region has the DNA TGCGCCAGCAGCCAGGACTACGGGACATCGAACCACTATGGCTACACCTTC. This encodes CASSQDYGTSNHYGYTF. This chain connects TRBV4-1 to TRBJ1-2; D is possibly TRBD1 (6 bases). V shed 3 bases and J shed 3 bases, with 20 bases lying between them. Germline-derived CDR1 and CDR2 are MGHRA and YSYEKL. The CDR3 is 17 residues long.

This clonotype was observed at least ten times. J is TRBJ2-7 and V is TRBV30; no clear D gene. Germline CDR1 is GTSNPN and CDR2 is SVGIG (reference sequence). The CDR3 contains 12 residues. V was cut by 3 bases and J by 2 bases, with 8 bases left in between. The chain's CDR3 is CAWSVTAYEQYF. CDR3 in DNA: TGTGCCTGGAGCGTGACGGCCTACGAGCAGTACTTC.

This clonotype came up many times. This chain joins TRBV6-2 or TRBV6-3 and TRBJ2-7, with 8 positions matching TRBD2. The germline gives CDR1 MNHEY, CDR2 SVGEGT. The CDR3 has 15 amino acids. The J segment lost 1 base and the V segment lost 10 bases, leaving 12 bases of the junction unmatched. The DNA for the CDR3 is TGTGCCATCCGGGGGGGGAGTACTGAGTCCTACGAGCAGTACTTC. Amino acids: CAIRGGSTESYEQYF.